Here is one T cell receptor (beta chain) with its context. This entry belongs to a study of CD8 T cells in ankylosing spondylitis. In germline, CDR1 is MNHEY, CDR2 SMNVEV (reference sequence). The CDR3 contains 14 residues. Trimming took off 0 bases at V and 3 bases at J, with 9 bases between the two ends. A single record per CDR3 protein comes from TCRdb applying MiXCR to the 5' RACE reads. Of 190,000 or so distinct CDR3 sequences detected, roughly 12% appear once; the ten largest clones hold more than 15%. The chain couples TRBV27 to TRBJ2-7; D is unresolved. Source material: blood, either unsorted or a sorted T cell fraction (not recorded which). The source is a male donor with ankylosing spondylitis or in good health (not recorded which). CDR3 in amino acids: CASSLSGTFYEQYF. As DNA, the CDR3 is TGTGCCAGCAGTTTATCAGGCACCTTCTACGAGCAGTACTTC.